A single sample is the source of the 30 T cell receptor beta chains below, sequenced in a study of CD8+ T cells in alopecia areata. Sequencing relied on a cDNA template that was reverse transcribed from extracted RNA. TCRdb keeps only in-frame clones here, not all; method: immunoSEQ multiplex PCR. This sample has fewer than 150,000 clones, with around three fifths found just once. The specimen comprised CD4+ T cells sorted from blood, sampled at week 0. Receptors were obtained from a human donor with alopecia areata.

This sequence joins TRBV7-2 and TRBJ2-3; D not certain. V was trimmed by 2 bases and J by 6 bases, leaving 12 bases between them. In germline, CDR1 is SGHTA, CDR2 FQGNSA. The CDR3 has 14 amino acids. CDR3 coding DNA: TGTGCCAGCAGCTTAACCCGGGCCCAGGATACGCAGTATTTT. Its protein is CASSLTRAQDTQYF.

There are a few counts of this clone. The chain couples TRBV2 to TRBJ2-7; 9 bases fit TRBD2. V gave up 3 bases and J gave up 2 bases; unmatched junction bases: 2. This CDR3 has 14 amino acids. Looked up from germline, CDR1 is SNHLY and CDR2 is FYNNEI. The DNA for the CDR3 is TGTGCCAGCAGTGATAGCGGGGGAACCTACGAGCAGTACTTC. It codes for CASSDSGGTYEQYF.

A few counts support this clone. V is TRBV7-2 and J is TRBJ2-5; 8 nucleotides line up with TRBD2. V lost 5 bases and J lost 4; bases outside the gene matches: 6. CDR3 size: 14 residues. Germline V gives CDR1 SGHTA, CDR2 FQGNSA. CDR3: CASSQRLAGETQYF. CDR3 sequence (DNA): TGTGCCAGCAGCCAGCGGCTAGCGGGAGAGACCCAGTACTTC.

For the CDR3, the DNA is TGTGCCTGGACTAACGGCCACACTGAAGCTTTCTTT. Its protein product is CAWTNGHTEAFF. The V and J genes are TRBV30 and TRBJ1-1; no reliable D call. Trimming left V 4 bases short and J 3 bases short, with 9 bases between. Germline V lookup: CDR1 GTSNPN, CDR2 SVGIG (reference sequence). The CDR3 covers 12 residues.

This sequence joins TRBV7-2 and TRBJ2-7; D is undetermined. V lost 1 base, J lost 3 bases, and 10 bases lay in between. Germline V CDR1 and CDR2: SGHTA, FQGNSA. This CDR3 comprises 14 residues. In nucleotides, the CDR3 is TGTGCCAGCAGCTTAGGTCGGCTAGGCTACGAGCAGTACTTC. It specifies CASSLGRLGYEQYF.

As for this clone: This sample also contains other DNA sequences that code for the same CDR3. The V gene is TRBV5-1, the J gene TRBJ1-1, with D hard to call. Looked up from germline, CDR1 is SGHRS and CDR2 is YFSETQ. Between the trimmed V and J ends, which lost 0 bases and 0 bases, there was a span of 6 bases. The CDR3 totals 14 residues. CDR3 sequence (DNA): TGCGCCAGCAGCTTGGGGACGGTGAACACTGAAGCTTTCTTT. Translated: CASSLGTVNTEAFF.

The genes are TRBV2 and TRBJ1-5; no definite D call. Germline loops: CDR1 SNHLY, CDR2 FYNNEI. The CDR3 is made up of 12 amino acids. Trimming took off 5 bases at V and 6 bases at J, with 8 bases between the two ends. In DNA form, the CDR3 reads TGTGCCAGCAGTCCCGTCGGTCAGCCCCAGCATTTT. Its translation: CASSPVGQPQHF.

The V gene is TRBV19, the J gene TRBJ1-1, with 10 bases identical to TRBD1. The CDR3 is 14 residues long. The germline CDR1 and CDR2 sequences are LNHDA and SQIVND (reference sequence). The V and J ends lost 5 bases and 5 bases, in that order; junction bases with no gene match: 5. The CDR3 nucleotides read TGTGCCAGTAGTTGGGACAGGGGTGGTACTGAAGCTTTCTTT. Translated: CASSWDRGGTEAFF.

The chain joins TRBV25-1 to TRBJ2-5; D gene ambiguous. Germline CDR1 reads MGHDK; CDR2 reads SYGVNS. The V gene lost 3 bases and the J gene lost 2 bases, with 1 base spanning the gap. The CDR3 covers 11 residues. The DNA of the CDR3 is TGTGCCAGCAGTGAGCAAGAGACCCAGTACTTC. Residues: CASSEQETQYF.

V gene TRBV2 combines with J gene TRBJ2-3; D is perhaps TRBD2 (6 bases). The CDR3 extends over 15 amino acids. Germline V gives CDR1 SNHLY, CDR2 FYNNEI. V lost 6 bases to trimming and J lost 0 bases, with 13 bases between them. The chain's CDR3 is CASRPGLASTDTQYF. The CDR3 DNA follows: TGTGCCAGCAGACCGGGGCTAGCGAGCACAGATACGCAGTATTTT.

The rearrangement joins TRBV5-5 to TRBJ1-1; TRBD1 matches at 7 bases. Germline trimming cut 2 bases from V and 5 bases from J; bases unmatched to any gene: 3. The germline gives CDR1 SGHKS, CDR2 YYEKEE (reference sequence). This CDR3 is 13 amino acids long. CDR3 sequence reads: CASSFDRDTEAFF. In DNA form, the CDR3 reads TGTGCCAGCAGCTTTGACAGGGATACTGAAGCTTTCTTT.

The chain combines TRBV5-4 with TRBJ1-2; 10 bases are shared with TRBD1. V was clipped by 4 bases and J by 6 bases; unmatched bases: 3. The CDR3 is made up of 13 amino acids. Per the germline V gene, CDR1 is SGHNT and CDR2 is YYREEE (reference sequence). The CDR3 DNA reads TGTGCCAGCAGCAGGGACAGGGGTGATGGCTACACCTTC. Its protein is CASSRDRGDGYTF.

The chain employs TRBV7-9 and TRBJ2-2, with 8 bases lining up with TRBD1. CDR3 length: 16 residues. The V gene's germline CDR1 is SEHNR and CDR2 FQNEAQ (reference sequence). V gave up 4 bases and J gave up 1 base; unmatched junction bases: 5. The CDR3: CASSSYGQGNTGELFF. The CDR3 DNA follows: TGTGCCAGCAGCTCCTATGGACAGGGGAACACCGGGGAGCTGTTTTTT.

As for this clone: At the DNA level, this CDR3 is encoded by other sequences in the same sample as well. The chain combines TRBV30 with TRBJ2-3; no reliable D call. Germline loops: CDR1 GTSNPN, CDR2 SVGIG (reference sequence). V dropped 1 base and J dropped 0 bases, with 2 bases sitting between them. The CDR3 is 12 amino acids. The CDR3 DNA reads as TGTGCCTGGAGTGGTAGCACAGATACGCAGTATTTT. Translated: CAWSGSTDTQYF.

This chain uses TRBV6-6 with TRBJ2-1; tentative D call: TRBD1 (5 bases). Trimming pared 6 bases from V and 8 bases from J, leaving 14 bases between. Germline V gives CDR1 MNHNY, CDR2 SVGAGI (reference sequence). CDR3 length equals 13 residues. CDR3 region: CASRAQGWDEQFF. The CDR3 DNA follows: TGTGCCAGCAGAGCCCAGGGCTGGGATGAGCAGTTCTTC.

In this sample, this clone turned up a few times. V gene TRBV6-1 combines with J gene TRBJ1-2; D possibly corresponds to TRBD1 (6 bases). The CDR3 extends over 14 amino acids. V was shortened by 8 bases and J by 3 bases, with 16 bases between the two germline ends. Germline V gene data show CDR1 as MNHNS and CDR2 as SASEGT. The CDR3 nucleotides read TGTGCCAGCCGACCCACAGCAGGGGACTATGGCTACACCTTC. It yields the protein CASRPTAGDYGYTF.

The CDR3 here is CASSYSKTNYGYTF. CDR3 coding DNA: TGTGCCAGCAGTTACTCGAAAACTAACTATGGCTACACCTTC. The chain combines TRBV6-6 with TRBJ1-2; D call uncertain. V was trimmed by 0 bases and J by 0 bases, leaving 5 bases between them. CDR3 length: 14 residues. Looked up from germline, CDR1 is MNHNY and CDR2 is SVGAGI (reference sequence).

The rearrangement joins TRBV7-2 to TRBJ2-7; D gene ambiguous. The CDR3 loop spans 13 amino acids. The V gene's germline CDR1 is SGHTA and CDR2 FQGNSA. Trimming pared 5 bases from V and 7 bases from J, leaving 15 bases between. CDR3 residues: CASSQSGGREQYF. The CDR3 DNA reads TGTGCCAGCAGCCAGTCGGGTGGCCGAGAGCAGTACTTC. The full variable domain, with the rest looked up from reference TRBV7-2 and TRBJ2-7, is GAGVSQSPSNKVTEKGKDVELRCDPISGHTALYWYRQSLGQGLEFLIYFQGNSAPDKSGLPSDRFSAERTGGSVSTLTIQRTQQEDSAVYLCASSQSGGREQYFGPGTRLTVT.

The chain joins TRBV5-1 to TRBJ2-1, with a tentative D call TRBD2 (5 bases). Germline V gene data show CDR1 as SGHRS and CDR2 as YFSETQ. The CDR3 sequence is 17 residues long. The V end lost 4 bases, the J end lost 5 bases, and 22 bases lay between the germline ends. The CDR3 nucleotides read TGCGCCAGCAGCCACCGGGGTCCTCCACTCGGAAACAATGAGCAGTTCTTC. Translation gives CASSHRGPPLGNNEQFF.

V and J are TRBV4-1 and TRBJ2-5; D tentatively fits TRBD1 or TRBD2 (5 bases each). Germline loops: CDR1 MGHRA, CDR2 YSYEKL. The CDR3 spans 13 residues. Trimming removed 1 base from V and 4 bases from J, with 7 bases in between. CDR3 in amino acids: CASSQAGTETQYF. The CDR3 DNA reads as TGCGCCAGCAGCCAAGCAGGGACAGAGACCCAGTACTTC.

This chain links TRBV19 with TRBJ1-4, with D hard to call. In germline, CDR1 is LNHDA, CDR2 SQIVND (reference sequence). The V and J ends lost 4 bases and 3 bases respectively, with 12 bases between them. There are 15 residues in the CDR3. The CDR3 DNA reads TGTGCCAGTAGTACGGACGGCCTGGCTAATGAAAAACTGTTTTTT. Its protein is CASSTDGLANEKLFF.

The chain recombines TRBV21-1 with TRBJ2-7. TRBV21-1 is deemed a pseudogene. The CDR3 contains 14 residues. The CDR3 reads CASSRPTPFYEQYF. Written as DNA, the CDR3 is TGTGCCAGCAGCAGACCTACACCTTTTTACGAGCAGTACTTC.

The V gene is TRBV5-1, the J gene TRBJ2-7, with TRBD2 identical over 8 bases. CDR1 is SGHRS, CDR2 YFSETQ, per germline. After removal of 0 bases from V and 2 bases from J, the junction contained 13 bases not matched to a gene. The CDR3 sequence is 18 residues long. CDR3 DNA sequence: TGCGCCAGCAGCTTGGCCCTTTCGTATAGCGGGAAAGCCTACGAGCAGTACTTC. Protein sequence: CASSLALSYSGKAYEQYF.

This clone was found once. This chain connects TRBV18 to TRBJ1-6; TRBD1 agrees at 8 bases. This CDR3 has 14 residues. The germline gives CDR1 KGHSH, CDR2 LQKENI. After removal of 3 bases from V and 8 bases from J, the junction contained 3 bases not matched to a gene. The CDR3 sequence: CASSPNRGDSPLHF. As DNA, the CDR3 is TGTGCCAGCTCACCGAACAGGGGGGATTCACCCCTCCACTTT.

The V call is TRBV19, the J call TRBJ2-1, with TRBD2 identical over 12 bases. Germline values: CDR1 LNHDA, CDR2 SQIVND (reference sequence). J was trimmed by 3 bases and V by 4 bases; bases with no gene match: 1. This CDR3 is built from 15 residues. The CDR3 is CASSKTSGGYNEQFF. CDR3 bases: TGTGCCAGTAGTAAGACTAGCGGGGGCTACAATGAGCAGTTCTTC.

J is TRBJ2-5 and V is TRBV5-6; a weak D match, TRBD2 (5 bases). Germline V gene lookup returns CDR1 SGHDT and CDR2 YYEEEE. This CDR3 has 14 residues. V lost 2 bases and J lost 3, with 11 bases in between. The chain's CDR3 is CASSFSDGEETQYF. The CDR3 nucleotides are TGTGCCAGCAGCTTTAGCGACGGGGAAGAGACCCAGTACTTC.

This clone has more than one count but fewer than ten. The chain joins TRBV6-6 to TRBJ1-1; no firm D call. The CDR3 runs to 15 residues. The V and J ends lost 0 bases and 0 bases respectively, with 8 bases between them. Germline CDR1 MNHNY, CDR2 SVGAGI (reference sequence). CDR3 sequence reads: CASSYSRSVNTEAFF. The CDR3 region has the DNA TGTGCCAGCAGTTACTCGAGGTCCGTGAACACTGAAGCTTTCTTT.

This sequence joins TRBV2 and TRBJ1-5; a weak D match, TRBD1 (5 bases). V lost 2 bases and J 5 bases, leaving 7 bases between the germline ends. The CDR3 totals 13 residues. Germline CDR1 and CDR2: SNHLY and FYNNEI. As DNA, the CDR3 is TGTGCCAGCAGTGAAAAGGGGCATCAGCCCCAGCATTTT. Residues: CASSEKGHQPQHF.

As for this clone: One junction end disagrees with the germline gene, perhaps due to a read error. The gene calls are TRBV2 and TRBJ2-3; TRBD2 matches 11 bases. Germline CDR1 reads SNHLY; CDR2 reads FYNNEI. This CDR3 region has 13 residues. The CDR3 coding sequence is TGTGCCAGCAGTGTTTCTAGCGGGGGGTCGCGGAATTTT. Translation gives CASSVSSGGSRNF.

The chain has TRBV7-9 and TRBJ1-1; 7 bases agree with TRBD1. J was trimmed by 3 bases and V by 4 bases; bases with no gene match: 8. Germline V gene lookup returns CDR1 SEHNR and CDR2 FQNEAQ (reference sequence). The CDR3 runs 15 residues. The CDR3 is CASSSARDRYTEAFF. In DNA, the CDR3 is TGTGCCAGCAGCTCCGCCCGGGACAGATACACTGAAGCTTTCTTT.